This is a list of T cell receptor beta chains from one sample in a study of blood T cell repertoires in COVID-19. Profiling relied on immunoSEQ multiplex PCR, and the TCRdb table lists in-frame clones only, not all of them. This table holds around 50,000 clones, around 86% found once. Material: peripheral blood. The receptor set was obtained from a woman aged 60-75 years with acute or convalescent COVID-19. The CDR3 runs from the conserved cysteine through the conserved F or W. D genes are given only for firm matches. Not all rows give a size; the values are once, few, many and, for expanded clones, a class.

D gene	clone size	V gene	J gene	CDR3 DNA	CDR3 protein
.	.	TRBV13	TRBJ2-5	TGTGCCAGCAGCCTCGGGGGAATAGTTACGGAGACCCAGTACTTC	CASSLGGIVTETQYF
.	once	TRBV28	TRBJ1-6	TGTGCCAGCCTCGGACCGCCAGGGAATTCACCCCTCCACTTT	CASLGPPGNSPLHF
TRBD2	.	TRBV11-2	TRBJ2-1	TGTGCCAGCAGCTTAGAGCCTAGCGGGAATGAGCAGTTCTTC	CASSLEPSGNEQFF
.	.	TRBV14	TRBJ1-1	TGTGCCAGCAGCCTCCACCCAGGCCCCACTGAAGCTTTCTTT	CASSLHPGPTEAFF
TRBD1	.	TRBV4-2	TRBJ1-2	TGTGCCAGCAGCCAAGCGGACAGGGTTAGCTACACCTTC	CASSQADRVSYTF
.	.	TRBV19	TRBJ1-1	TGTGCCAGTAGTATCCGAGGGGAGGGGACTGAAGCTTTCTTT	CASSIRGEGTEAFF
.	.	TRBV5-8	TRBJ2-7	TGTGCCAGCTTTTTCGGGACTCGGAGCTACGAGCAGTACTTC	CASFFGTRSYEQYF
.	.	TRBV5-1	TRBJ1-1	TGCGCCAGCTGCGACGACAGTTTTCGCAACACTGAAGCTTTCTTT	CASCDDSFRNTEAFF
.	.	TRBV29-1	TRBJ1-3	TGCAGCGTTGTGGTGGCAGGGGGAAACACCATATATTTT	CSVVVAGGNTIYF
TRBD1	.	TRBV13	TRBJ1-4	TGTGCCAGCAGCTCGAGACAGGGACCCGAAAAACTGTTTTTT	CASSSRQGPEKLFF
.	.	TRBV29-1	TRBJ2-7	TGCAGCGTGAGCTCTAGCGTCACCTTCTACGAGCAGTACTTC	CSVSSSVTFYEQYF
.	.	TRBV11-2	TRBJ1-2	TGTGCCAGCAGCTTAAGTACAAATGGCTACACCTTC	CASSLSTNGYTF
TRBD2	.	TRBV5-1	TRBJ2-3	TGCGCCAGCAGCTTGGTAGCGGGTACTAGCACAGATACGCAGTATTTT	CASSLVAGTSTDTQYF
.	once	TRBV7-8	TRBJ1-1	TGTGCCAGCAGCTTAGCCCTGGGGGGTACTGAAGCTTTCTTT	CASSLALGGTEAFF
TRBD1	.	TRBV4-1	TRBJ2-2	TGCGCCAGCGGGGACAGGGTCGCGAACACCGGGGAGCTGTTTTTT	CASGDRVANTGELFF
TRBD2	.	TRBV15	TRBJ2-5	TGTGCCACCAGCAGAAAAGGACTAGCGGCAAGAAGCCAAGAGACCCAGTACTTC	CATSRKGLAARSQETQYF
.	.	TRBV7-9	TRBJ1-3	TGTGCCAGCAGCTTCAGGGGACCTGGAAACACCATATATTTT	CASSFRGPGNTIYF
.	.	TRBV13	TRBJ1-4	TGTGCCAGCAGCTTAAGGGGTAATGAAAAACTGTTTTTT	CASSLRGNEKLFF
.	once	TRBV18	TRBJ1-1	TGTGCCAGCTCCCTTGGACAGAGATACACTGAAGCTTTCTTT	CASSLGQRYTEAFF
TRBD2	.	TRBV7-9	TRBJ2-3	TGTGCCAGCAGCTTTGACGAGCACGCGGGAGCGGATACGCAGTATTTT	CASSFDEHAGADTQYF
.	once	TRBV6-5	TRBJ2-1	TGTGCCAGCAGCGCCCCGGGTTTCGGGAATGAGCAGTTCTTC	CASSAPGFGNEQFF
TRBD1	.	TRBV28	TRBJ1-6	TGTGCCAGCAGATCCGGGACAGGGGGTTCACCCCTCCACTTT	CASRSGTGGSPLHF
.	.	TRBV5-6	TRBJ1-4	TGTGCCAGCAGCTATCAGGGACGTCTCGGGGGACTGTTTTTT	CASSYQGRLGGLFF
TRBD2	once	TRBV7-6	TRBJ2-6	TGTGCCAGCAGCTTAGGAACTAGCGGGGGTCCTGGGGCCAACGTCCTGACTTTC	CASSLGTSGGPGANVLTF
TRBD1	.	TRBV24-1	TRBJ2-3	TGTGCCACCAGTGAGGACAGGGGAACAGATACGCAGTATTTT	CATSEDRGTDTQYF
TRBD2	.	TRBV5-8	TRBJ2-3	TGTGCCAGCAGCTCGGGACTAGCGGGGACAGATACGCAGTATTTT	CASSSGLAGTDTQYF
.	.	TRBV10-2	TRBJ1-6	TGCGCCAGCAGTGAAGGCAGGGGAGTTGGGACACCCCTCCACTTT	CASSEGRGVGTPLHF
.	.	TRBV29-1	TRBJ2-1	TGCAGCTTTGCGTGGGGAGGAGAGCAGTTCTTC	CSFAWGGEQFF
TRBD1	.	TRBV7-9	TRBJ1-4	TGTGCCAGCAGCTTCGAGGGACAGGGGGATAGGGAAAAACTGTTTTTT	CASSFEGQGDREKLFF
.	.	TRBV7-2	TRBJ1-6	TGTGCCAGCAGACTCGGAGGGCCCACCTATAATTCACCCCTCCACTTT	CASRLGGPTYNSPLHF
TRBD1	.	TRBV7-2	TRBJ2-2	TGTGCCAGCAGCCACCGGGACAGATGGAATCTAGGAGGGGAGCTGTTTTTT	CASSHRDRWNLGGELFF
TRBD1	.	TRBV6-5	TRBJ2-7	TGTGCCAGCACTCAAACAGGGGTAGGTGAGCAGTACTTC	CASTQTGVGEQYF
TRBD1	.	TRBV28	TRBJ1-2	TGTGCCAGCAGTCCAGGACAGGGGGCCCCACGAAACTATGGCTACACCTTC	CASSPGQGAPRNYGYTF
.	.	TRBV6-5	TRBJ1-6	TGTGCCAGCAGGCCCACAGGTCTAAACTCACCCCTCCACTTT	CASRPTGLNSPLHF
.	once	TRBV21-1	TRBJ1-2	TGTGCCAGCAGCAACCGGGACAGGGGCTTCTATGGCTACACCTTC	CASSNRDRGFYGYTF
TRBD1	.	TRBV6-5	TRBJ2-1	TGTGCCAGCAGTTACTCCCCTACAGGGGGAAGTGAGCAGTTCTTC	CASSYSPTGGSEQFF
TRBD2	.	TRBV9	TRBJ2-3	TGTGCCAGCAGCGCGCTAGCGGGGGGGAGCACAGATACGCAGTATTTT	CASSALAGGSTDTQYF
TRBD1	.	TRBV2	TRBJ1-1	TGTGCCAGCAGTACAGGGGGCGCAGCTTTCTTT	CASSTGGAAFF
TRBD1	.	TRBV5-5	TRBJ2-2	TGTGCCAGCGGTTGGGGACAGGGGGTCACCGGGGAGCTGTTTTTT	CASGWGQGVTGELFF
TRBD1	.	TRBV20-1	TRBJ1-1	TGCAGTGCTAGTCCTACACAGGGGAGGATTGAAGCTTTCTTT	CSASPTQGRIEAFF
.	.	TRBV9	TRBJ1-1	TGTGCCAGCAGCGTATCAGGAAACACTGAAGCTTTCTTT	CASSVSGNTEAFF
.	.	TRBV12-3/TRBV12-4	TRBJ1-5	TGTGCCAGCAGTTTGGAGCGGGGTCAGCCCCAGCATTTT	CASSLERGQPQHF
TRBD1	.	TRBV27	TRBJ1-2	TGTGCCAGCAGTTTATACCTTGAAGGGGGCTCGGACACCTTC	CASSLYLEGGSDTF
TRBD1	.	TRBV30	TRBJ1-5	TGTGCCTGGAGCCGGACAGGGGGTAGCAATCAGCCCCAGCATTTT	CAWSRTGGSNQPQHF
.	.	TRBV29-1	TRBJ2-7	TGCAGCGTTGAGGGGCAGGGGGGCTACGAGCAGTACTTC	CSVEGQGGYEQYF
.	.	TRBV12-2	TRBJ1-2	TGTGCAAGTCGCTTTGGGGCCCTAACGCCGGGCTACACCTTC	CASRFGALTPGYTF
TRBD1	.	TRBV29-1	TRBJ1-1	TGCAGCGACAGGACAGGGGGCACTGAAGCTTTCTTT	CSDRTGGTEAFF
.	.	TRBV7-9	TRBJ1-6	TGTGCCAGCAGCTTCAGGTCAGGGTCCTCTAACTCACCCCTCCACTTT	CASSFRSGSSNSPLHF
.	.	TRBV19	TRBJ1-3	TGTGCCACCTCGACGAACGGGGTGGAAAACACCATATATTTT	CATSTNGVENTIYF
.	.	TRBV11-2	TRBJ2-1	TGTGCCAGCAGCATCCGGGACTTCAATGAGCAGTTCTTC	CASSIRDFNEQFF
TRBD1	.	TRBV13	TRBJ1-2	TGTGCCAGCAGCTTAAGTCGACAGGGGAGGAACTATGGCTACACCTTC	CASSLSRQGRNYGYTF
TRBD1	.	TRBV6-1	TRBJ2-7	TGTGCCAGCAGTGAAGCCTGGACAGGGGGAACTTACGAGCAGTACTTC	CASSEAWTGGTYEQYF